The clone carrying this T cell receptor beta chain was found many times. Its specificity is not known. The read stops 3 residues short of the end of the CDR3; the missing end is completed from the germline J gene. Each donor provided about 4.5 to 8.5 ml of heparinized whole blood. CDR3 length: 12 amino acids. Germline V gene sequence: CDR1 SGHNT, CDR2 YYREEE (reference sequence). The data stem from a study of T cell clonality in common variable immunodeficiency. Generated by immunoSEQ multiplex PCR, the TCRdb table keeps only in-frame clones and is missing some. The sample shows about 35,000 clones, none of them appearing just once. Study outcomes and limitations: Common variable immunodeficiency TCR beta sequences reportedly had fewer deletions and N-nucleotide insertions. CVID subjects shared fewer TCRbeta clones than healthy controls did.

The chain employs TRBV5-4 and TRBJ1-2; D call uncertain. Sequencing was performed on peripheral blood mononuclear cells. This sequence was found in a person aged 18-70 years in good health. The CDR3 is CASSLPSGFYTF. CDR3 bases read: TGTGCCAGCAGCTTGCCATCGGGGTTC.